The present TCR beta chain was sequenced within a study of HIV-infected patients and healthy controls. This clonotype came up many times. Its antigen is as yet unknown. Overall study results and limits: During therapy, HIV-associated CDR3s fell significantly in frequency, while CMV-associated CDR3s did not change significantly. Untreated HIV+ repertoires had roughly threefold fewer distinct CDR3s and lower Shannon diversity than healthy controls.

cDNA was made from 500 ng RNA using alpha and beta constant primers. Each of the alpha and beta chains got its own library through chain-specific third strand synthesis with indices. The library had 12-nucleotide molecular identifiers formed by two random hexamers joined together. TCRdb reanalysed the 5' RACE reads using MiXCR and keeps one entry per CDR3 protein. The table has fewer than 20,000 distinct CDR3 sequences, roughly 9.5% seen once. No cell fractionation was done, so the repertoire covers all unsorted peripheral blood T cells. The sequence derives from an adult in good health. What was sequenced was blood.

CDR3 residues: CSAVEVGQGNQPQHF. In DNA, the CDR3 is TGCAGTGCCGTCGAAGTAGGACAGGGGAATCAGCCCCAGCATTTT. The rearrangement uses TRBV20-1 and TRBJ1-5; 9 positions agree with TRBD1. CDR1 is DFQATT and CDR2 is SNEGSKA in the germline V gene (reference sequence). CDR3 length: 15 amino acids. The V gene end was trimmed by 6 bases and the J gene end by 4 bases; junction bases not matched to a gene: 10.